These T cell receptor beta chains were read from a single sample in a study of blood T cell repertoires in COVID-19. The protocol was immunoSEQ multiplex PCR, while the TCRdb copy is restricted to in-frame clones and leaves out a portion. There are 250,000 to 350,000 clones in the sample; roughly 90% occur only once, and roughly 2.6% lies in the top ten. Sequencing used PBMCs or T cells enriched from blood (not recorded which). These receptors were taken from a man aged 55 to 69 who had recovered from COVID-19. CDR3s include the opening cysteine and the closing phenylalanine or tryptophan. Each record gives: clone size, D gene, V gene, J gene, CDR3 protein, CDR3 DNA. D genes are given only for firm matches. The size entry is marked missing in some rows and otherwise reads once, few, many or a size class.

size: NA; D: NA; V: TRBV11-3; J: TRBJ2-1; CDR3: CASSSRSGEYNEQFF; DNA: TGTGCCAGCAGCTCAAGGAGCGGAGAGTACAATGAGCAGTTCTTC
size: NA; D: NA; V: TRBV29-1; J: TRBJ1-1; CDR3: CSGTENTEAFF; DNA: TGCAGCGGGACAGAGAACACTGAAGCTTTCTTT
size: NA; D: NA; V: TRBV5-1; J: TRBJ1-1; CDR3: CASSWVTGHPNTEAFF; DNA: TGCGCCAGCAGCTGGGTGACGGGACACCCGAACACTGAAGCTTTCTTT
size: NA; D: NA; V: TRBV5-1; J: TRBJ1-1; CDR3: CASSQGDSSAEAFF; DNA: TGCGCCAGCAGCCAAGGGGATTCAAGTGCTGAAGCTTTCTTT
size: NA; D: TRBD2; V: TRBV2; J: TRBJ2-1; CDR3: CASSSTSVGVNEQFF; DNA: TGTGCCAGCAGTTCTACTAGCGTTGGGGTCAATGAGCAGTTCTTC
size: NA; D: NA; V: TRBV5-1; J: TRBJ1-1; CDR3: CASSSDEGRTEAFF; DNA: TGCGCCAGCAGCTCGGACGAGGGGAGGACTGAAGCTTTCTTT
size: NA; D: NA; V: TRBV7-6; J: TRBJ1-4; CDR3: CASSSSTFPQKLFF; DNA: TGTGCCAGCAGCTCTAGCACTTTCCCTCAAAAACTGTTTTTT
size: NA; D: TRBD1; V: TRBV3-1/TRBV3-2; J: TRBJ2-7; CDR3: CASRSQTGEWYEQYF; DNA: TGTGCCAGCAGGTCTCAAACAGGGGAATGGTACGAGCAGTACTTC
size: NA; D: TRBD1; V: TRBV27; J: TRBJ1-2; CDR3: CASSPRTGHGYTF; DNA: TGTGCCAGCAGTCCCCGGACAGGCCATGGCTACACCTTC
size: NA; D: TRBD1; V: TRBV7-9; J: TRBJ1-4; CDR3: CASRTGTGEEKLFF; DNA: TGTGCCAGCAGAACCGGGACAGGGGAGGAAAAACTGTTTTTT
size: NA; D: TRBD1; V: TRBV6-5; J: TRBJ2-2; CDR3: CASSLNRGTGELFF; DNA: TGTGCCAGCAGTCTCAACAGGGGAACCGGGGAGCTGTTTTTT
size: NA; D: TRBD2; V: TRBV2; J: TRBJ2-1; CDR3: CASSDWGGSGGNEQFF; DNA: TGTGCCAGCAGTGATTGGGGCGGGAGTGGAGGCAATGAGCAGTTCTTC
size: NA; D: TRBD1; V: TRBV11-2; J: TRBJ2-6; CDR3: CASSLDQRQGFYAGANVLTF; DNA: TGTGCCAGCAGCTTAGATCAGAGACAGGGGTTCTATGCTGGGGCCAACGTCCTGACTTTC
size: NA; D: TRBD1; V: TRBV19; J: TRBJ1-3; CDR3: CASSHRGGNTIYF; DNA: TGTGCCAGTAGTCACAGGGGCGGAAACACCATATATTTT
size: few; D: NA; V: TRBV2; J: TRBJ1-3; CDR3: CASGSSGNTIYF; DNA: TGTGCCAGCGGCAGCTCTGGAAACACCATATATTTT
size: NA; D: NA; V: TRBV27; J: TRBJ1-5; CDR3: CASKGSTFGNQPQHF; DNA: TGTGCCAGCAAGGGGTCAACGTTCGGCAATCAGCCCCAGCATTTT
size: NA; D: NA; V: TRBV7-8; J: TRBJ1-2; CDR3: CASSFLEGPSIPNNYGYTF; DNA: TGTGCCAGCAGCTTTTTGGAGGGACCATCAATTCCCAATAACTATGGCTACACCTTC
size: NA; D: TRBD1; V: TRBV19; J: TRBJ1-1; CDR3: CASQRQGAYLNTEAFF; DNA: TGTGCCAGTCAGCGGCAGGGGGCCTACCTGAACACTGAAGCTTTCTTT
size: NA; D: TRBD1; V: TRBV5-1; J: TRBJ1-1; CDR3: CASTGTGGVRSEAFF; DNA: TGCGCCAGCACCGGGACAGGGGGTGTTAGGTCTGAAGCTTTCTTT
size: NA; D: TRBD2; V: TRBV19; J: TRBJ2-7; CDR3: CASSMSAGTSPYEQYF; DNA: TGTGCCAGTAGTATGTCAGCCGGGACTAGTCCCTACGAGCAGTACTTC
size: NA; D: TRBD2; V: TRBV11-3; J: TRBJ2-1; CDR3: CASSQGGGDYNEQFF; DNA: TGTGCCAGCAGTCAAGGTGGGGGGGACTACAATGAGCAGTTCTTC
size: few; D: NA; V: TRBV5-6; J: TRBJ1-1; CDR3: CASSPKTGNTEAFF; DNA: TGTGCCAGCAGCCCGAAGACAGGGAACACTGAAGCTTTCTTT
size: once; D: TRBD2; V: TRBV5-5; J: TRBJ2-5; CDR3: CASSSPGAGVPKTQYF; DNA: TGTGCCAGCAGCTCCCCGGGCGCGGGAGTACCAAAGACCCAGTACTTC
size: NA; D: NA; V: TRBV5-4; J: TRBJ1-4; CDR3: CASSSQGTNEKLFF; DNA: TGTGCCAGCAGCTCACAGGGAACTAATGAAAAACTGTTTTTT
size: NA; D: TRBD1; V: TRBV5-6; J: TRBJ1-3; CDR3: CASSSWTGQSSGNTIYF; DNA: TGTGCCAGCAGCTCATGGACAGGGCAGAGCTCTGGAAACACCATATATTTT